Listed here are 8 T cell receptor beta chains from one sample, sequenced in a study of blood T cell repertoires in COVID-19. Produced via immunoSEQ multiplex PCR; TCRdb's table is partial and in-frame only. In the table there are around 200,000 clones, about 85% of which are singletons. The sequencing sample was made of peripheral blood. The receptor source for this set is a woman aged 18-29 years who had recovered from COVID-19.

V and J are TRBV10-1 and TRBJ2-3, with 9 bases that match TRBD2. Per the germline V gene, CDR1 is WNHNN and CDR2 is SYGVQD (reference sequence). Germline trimming cut 6 bases from V and 2 bases from J; bases unmatched to any gene: 3. The length of the CDR3 is 14 residues. The CDR3 DNA follows: TGCGCCAGCAGCCCGGGACTAGCCACAGATACGCAGTATTTT. Translated: CASSPGLATDTQYF.

Note on this clone: The same CDR3 also results from other DNA sequences found in this sample. This chain links TRBV9 with TRBJ2-2, with no clear D. Germline CDR1 and CDR2: SGDLS and YYNGEE. V lost 0 bases and J 4 bases, leaving 4 bases between the germline ends. The CDR3 length is 13 residues. CDR3 amino acids: CASSVAVTGELFF. The CDR3 coding sequence is TGTGCCAGCAGCGTAGCGGTCACCGGGGAGCTGTTTTTT.

The V call is TRBV30, the J call TRBJ2-3; D is possibly TRBD2 (6 bases). The CDR3 covers 14 residues. Germline V gene sequence: CDR1 GTSNPN, CDR2 SVGIG (reference sequence). The V and J ends lost 4 bases and 4 bases respectively, with 15 bases between them. In DNA form, the CDR3 reads TGTGCCTGGACGTATGGAGCGGGTCCAGATACGCAGTATTTT. It codes for CAWTYGAGPDTQYF.

J is TRBJ1-5 and V is TRBV19, with D perhaps TRBD1 (6 bases). Germline assignment: CDR1 LNHDA and CDR2 SQIVND (reference sequence). V was clipped by 3 bases and J by 10 bases, with 10 bases between them. The CDR3 length is 12 residues. CDR3 protein: CASSIVGGPQHF. DNA of the CDR3: TGTGCCAGTAGTATCGTTGGGGGCCCCCAGCATTTT.

The chain uses TRBV5-4 and TRBJ2-5, with D perhaps matching TRBD1 (5 bases). The CDR3 is 13 amino acids. V was trimmed by 3 bases and J by 7 bases, leaving 13 bases between them. CDR1 SGHNT and CDR2 YYREEE come from the germline V gene (reference sequence). DNA for the CDR3: TGTGCCAGCAGCTCCCAGGGTCCGGGGACCCAGTACTTC. This encodes CASSSQGPGTQYF.

This clone was seen a single time. The chain links TRBV20-1 to TRBJ1-2; D call uncertain. In germline, CDR1 is DFQATT, CDR2 SNEGSKA (reference sequence). The CDR3 loop spans 13 amino acids. Trimming took 3 bases from V and 4 from J, leaving 12 bases between them. This CDR3 is CSASRRSGYGYTF. DNA of the CDR3: TGCAGTGCTAGTAGGAGGAGCGGCTATGGCTACACCTTC.

CDR3 coding DNA: TGCAGCGTTGGTAGCAGATATAGCAATCAGCCCCAGCATTTT. Translating it yields CSVGSRYSNQPQHF. The chain combines TRBV29-1 with TRBJ1-5; D unresolved. The CDR3 spans 14 residues. Germline CDR1 SQVTM, CDR2 ANQGSEA. Trimming pared 4 bases from V and 0 bases from J, leaving 10 bases between.

This sequence joins TRBV9 and TRBJ2-3, with no clear D. The germline CDR1 and CDR2 sequences are SGDLS and YYNGEE. Trimming left V 1 base short and J 8 bases short, with 17 bases between. The CDR3 is 15 residues long. The CDR3 DNA sequence: TGTGCCAGCAGCGTATTCTCCCAGGTTGGTGTTACGCAGTATTTT. Protein: CASSVFSQVGVTQYF. Full variable domain (rest looked up from reference TRBV9 and TRBJ2-3): DSGVTQTPKHLITATGQRVTLRCSPRSGDLSVYWYQQSLDQGLQFLIQYYNGEERAKGNILERFSAQQFPDLHSELNLSSLELGDSALYFCASSVFSQVGVTQYFGPGTRLTVL.